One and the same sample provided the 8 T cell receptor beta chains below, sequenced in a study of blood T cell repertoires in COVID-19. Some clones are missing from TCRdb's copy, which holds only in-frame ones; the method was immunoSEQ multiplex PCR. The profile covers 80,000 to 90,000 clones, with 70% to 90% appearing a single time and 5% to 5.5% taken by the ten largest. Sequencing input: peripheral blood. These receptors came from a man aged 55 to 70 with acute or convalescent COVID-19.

The CDR3 coding sequence is TGTGCCAGCAGTTTAGCGTCAGGGACAACAGATACGCAGTATTTT. This translates into CASSLASGTTDTQYF. V gene TRBV28 combines with J gene TRBJ2-3, with D possibly matching TRBD1 (6 bases). The V gene lost 2 bases and the J gene lost 3 bases, with 12 bases spanning the gap. CDR3 length: 15 amino acids. The germline V gene has CDR1 MDHEN and CDR2 SYDVKM.

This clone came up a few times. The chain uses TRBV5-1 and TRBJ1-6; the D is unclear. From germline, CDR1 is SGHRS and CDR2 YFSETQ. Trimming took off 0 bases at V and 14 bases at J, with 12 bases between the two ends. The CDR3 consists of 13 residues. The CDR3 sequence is CASSLGDGWALHF. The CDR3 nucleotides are TGCGCCAGCAGCTTGGGAGACGGGTGGGCCCTCCACTTT.

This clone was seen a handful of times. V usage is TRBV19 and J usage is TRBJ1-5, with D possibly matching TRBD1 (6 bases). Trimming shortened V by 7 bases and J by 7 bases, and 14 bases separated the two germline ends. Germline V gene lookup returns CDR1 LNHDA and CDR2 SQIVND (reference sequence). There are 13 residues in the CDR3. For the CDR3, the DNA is TGTGCCAGTAACCCCACAGGGACCCAGCCCCAGCATTTT. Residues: CASNPTGTQPQHF. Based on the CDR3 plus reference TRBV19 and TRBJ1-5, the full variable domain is DGGITQSPKYLFRKEGQNVTLSCEQNLNHDAMYWYRQDPGQGLRLIYYSQIVNDFQKGDIAEGYSVSREKKESFPLTVTSAQKNPTAFYLCASNPTGTQPQHFGDGTRLSIL.

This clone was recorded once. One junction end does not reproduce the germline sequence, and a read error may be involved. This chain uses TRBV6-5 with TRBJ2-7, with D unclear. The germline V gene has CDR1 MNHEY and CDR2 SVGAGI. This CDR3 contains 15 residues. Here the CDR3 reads CASSYLRQSSYEQYF. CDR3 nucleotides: TGTGCCAGCAGCTACTTAAGACAAAGCTCCTACGAGCAGTACTTC.

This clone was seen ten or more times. The CDR3, as DNA: TGTGCCAGCAGCGTAGAGGACCAGGGCACTGAAGCTTTCTTT. The encoded protein is CASSVEDQGTEAFF. J is TRBJ1-1 and V is TRBV9; TRBD1 is a possible D gene (5 bases). Trimming cost V 0 bases and J 4 bases, with 10 bases left between them. The V gene's germline CDR1 is SGDLS and CDR2 YYNGEE. This CDR3 region has 14 residues.

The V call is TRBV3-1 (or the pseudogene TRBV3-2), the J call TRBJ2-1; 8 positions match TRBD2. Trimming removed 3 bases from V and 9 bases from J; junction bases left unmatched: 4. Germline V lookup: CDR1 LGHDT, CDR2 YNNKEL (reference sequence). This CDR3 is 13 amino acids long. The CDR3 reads CASSQTSVGEQFF. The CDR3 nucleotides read TGTGCCAGCAGCCAGACTAGCGTCGGTGAGCAGTTCTTC.

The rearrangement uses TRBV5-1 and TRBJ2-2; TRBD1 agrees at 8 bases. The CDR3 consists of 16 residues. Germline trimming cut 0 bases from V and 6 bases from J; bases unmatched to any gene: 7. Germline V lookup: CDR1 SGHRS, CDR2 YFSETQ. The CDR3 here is CASSLELAGGPGELFF. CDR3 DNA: TGCGCCAGCAGCTTGGAGCTTGCAGGGGGCCCCGGGGAGCTGTTTTTT.

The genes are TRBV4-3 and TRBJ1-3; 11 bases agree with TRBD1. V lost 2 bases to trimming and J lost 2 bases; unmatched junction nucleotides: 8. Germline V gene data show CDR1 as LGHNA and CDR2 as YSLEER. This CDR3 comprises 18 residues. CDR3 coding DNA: TGCGCCAGCAGCCAAAACCAGGGACAGGGGGTAGCTGGAAACACCATATATTTT. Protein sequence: CASSQNQGQGVAGNTIYF.